These 21 T cell receptor beta chains came from one sample sequenced in a study of CD8+ T cells in alopecia areata. Extracted RNA was reverse transcribed into cDNA, the sequencing template. The repertoire was sequenced with immunoSEQ multiplex PCR; TCRdb's copy has only in-frame clones and lacks some. The data contain around 270,000 clones, roughly 64% of them singletons. Regarding treatment: oral pan-JAK inhibitor, 5-10 mg twice daily. Specimen: CD4+ T cells sorted from blood, collected at week 24, from a patient treated with tofacitinib. The source of these receptors is a human donor with alopecia areata.

This clone was counted between two and nine times. The chain recombines TRBV10-3 with TRBJ1-6, with D tentatively TRBD1 (5 bases). The V gene lost 0 bases and the J gene lost 5 bases, with 8 bases spanning the gap. The CDR3 length is 15 residues. Germline V gene data show CDR1 as ENHRY and CDR2 as SYGVKD. CDR3 sequence (DNA): TGTGCCATCAGTGAGTCCCAGGGCGATAATTCACCCCTCCACTTT. As protein: CAISESQGDNSPLHF.

V and J are TRBV30 and TRBJ2-1; tentatively, D is TRBD1 or TRBD2 (5 bases each). Germline CDR1 GTSNPN, CDR2 SVGIG (reference sequence). There are 14 residues in the CDR3. V lost 5 bases and J 4 bases, leaving 15 bases between the germline ends. The CDR3 coding sequence is TGTGCCTGGTGGTCCGGGACGGGGTACAATGAGCAGTTCTTC. Translating gives CAWWSGTGYNEQFF.

This clone turned up a few times. CDR3 sequence (DNA): TGTGCCAGCAGAACGACAGGGGATCATGGCTACACCTTC. Its translation: CASRTTGDHGYTF. This chain uses TRBV27 with TRBJ1-2; 8 positions agree with TRBD1. Germline CDR1 is MNHEY and CDR2 is SMNVEV (reference sequence). With 6 bases clipped from V and 6 bases from J, the junction kept 6 bases outside the gene matches. This CDR3 spans 13 amino acids.

The chain couples TRBV7-9 to TRBJ1-6; no clear D gene. The germline V gene has CDR1 SEHNR and CDR2 FQNEAQ (reference sequence). The CDR3 loop spans 14 amino acids. V was clipped by 5 bases and J by 8 bases, with 13 bases between them. The CDR3 region is CASSPSSRHSPLHF. CDR3 nucleotide sequence: TGTGCCAGCAGCCCTAGTAGTCGGCATTCACCCCTCCACTTT.

The chain links TRBV10-3 to TRBJ2-3; tentative D call: TRBD2 (5 bases). Between the trimmed V and J ends, which lost 0 bases and 3 bases, there was a span of 7 bases. The germline CDR1 and CDR2 sequences are ENHRY and SYGVKD. CDR3 length: 14 residues. The CDR3 is CAISESRVTDTQYF. The DNA for the CDR3 is TGTGCCATCAGTGAGTCGAGGGTGACAGATACGCAGTATTTT.

This sequence joins TRBV7-8 and TRBJ2-6, with D maybe TRBD2 (5 bases). Germline CDR1 is SGHVS and CDR2 is FQNEAQ. The CDR3 sequence is 15 residues long. Trimming removed 5 bases from V and 4 bases from J, with 12 bases in between. The CDR3 region has the DNA TGTGCCAGCAGCCATACGGGGTCCGGGGCCAACGTCCTGACTTTC. Protein product: CASSHTGSGANVLTF.

CDR3 DNA sequence: TGTGCCTGGAGGATAATAGCGGGGTCACCCCTCCACTTT. This encodes CAWRIIAGSPLHF. The rearrangement uses TRBV30 and TRBJ1-6, with unresolved D. The length of the CDR3 is 13 residues. Germline CDR1 is GTSNPN and CDR2 is SVGIG (reference sequence). Deletions cut 3 bases from V and 10 bases from J, with 13 bases between.

This chain uses TRBV29-1 with TRBJ2-7; weak D call: TRBD1 (6 bases). Germline V gene lookup returns CDR1 SQVTM and CDR2 ANQGSEA. The CDR3 loop spans 13 amino acids. Trimming took 3 bases from V and 3 from J, leaving 12 bases between them. The CDR3 bases are TGCAGCGTTGACGCCGGCAGGGGCTACGAGCAGTACTTC. Amino acids: CSVDAGRGYEQYF.

The J gene is TRBJ1-6, the V gene TRBV10-3; 7 bases map to TRBD1. Unmatched junction bases numbered 5, after V lost 8 bases and J lost 7 bases. The CDR3 covers 13 residues. Germline-derived CDR1 and CDR2 are ENHRY and SYGVKD. Here the CDR3 reads CAIHLDRNSPLHF. In nucleotides, the CDR3 is TGTGCCATCCACCTGGACAGGAATTCACCCCTCCACTTT.

At least ten counts were recorded for this clone. The gene calls are TRBV5-1 and TRBJ1-6; TRBD1 might be the D (5 bases). This CDR3 has 15 residues. The V gene lost 4 bases and the J gene lost 10 bases, with 18 bases spanning the gap. CDR1 and CDR2 (germline): SGHRS, YFSETQ. The CDR3, as DNA: TGCGCCAGCAGCCTGAAGGGGCCTCCTGACTCACCCCTCCACTTT. Protein sequence: CASSLKGPPDSPLHF. Supplemented by reference TRBV5-1 and TRBJ1-6, the full variable domain reads KAGVTQTPRYLIKTRGQQVTLSCSPISGHRSVSWYQQTPGQGLQFLFEYFSETQRNKGNFPGRFSGRQFSNSRSEMNVSTLELGDSALYLCASSLKGPPDSPLHFGNGTRLTVT.

V and J are TRBV30 and TRBJ1-6; no clear D. CDR1 is GTSNPN and CDR2 is SVGIG in the germline V gene (reference sequence). V was shortened by 1 base and J by 7 bases, with 11 bases between the two germline ends. The CDR3 sequence is 14 residues long. The CDR3 sequence: CAWSAGQSNSPLHF. CDR3 coding DNA: TGTGCCTGGAGTGCGGGCCAGTCCAATTCACCCCTCCACTTT.

The chain recombines TRBV7-9 with TRBJ1-2; maybe TRBD1 (6 bases). V was trimmed by 5 bases and J by 8 bases, leaving 12 bases between them. Germline CDR1 reads SEHNR; CDR2 reads FQNEAQ (reference sequence). This CDR3 has 12 residues. The CDR3: CASSDQGRGYTF. Written as DNA, the CDR3 is TGTGCCAGCAGCGATCAGGGGAGGGGCTACACCTTC.

This sequence joins TRBV2 and TRBJ1-2; 8 bases fit TRBD1. CDR3 length: 14 residues. Germline V gene sequence: CDR1 SNHLY, CDR2 FYNNEI. V dropped 6 bases and J dropped 6; count of bases not matched to a gene: 9. The CDR3 DNA sequence: TGTGCCAGCAGCTTGGACAGGGTTAGGAATGGCTACACCTTC. Its protein is CASSLDRVRNGYTF.

J is TRBJ2-5 and V is TRBV11-2; tentative D call: TRBD1 (5 bases). CDR3 length: 16 residues. The V end was cut by 1 base, the J end by 4 bases, with 16 bases between. Germline CDR1 SGHAT, CDR2 FQNNGV. The CDR3 nucleotides are TGTGCCAGCAGCTTAGTGGGCCCGGGTAGGGGAGAGACCCAGTACTTC. Translating gives CASSLVGPGRGETQYF.

The chain couples TRBV30 to TRBJ1-1; 9 bases fit TRBD1. The germline V gene encodes CDR1 GTSNPN and CDR2 SVGIG (reference sequence). The CDR3 has 14 residues. The V gene end was trimmed by 0 bases and the J gene end by 4 bases; junction bases not matched to a gene: 3. The CDR3 loop reads CAWSVQGASTEAFF. The CDR3 DNA reads as TGTGCCTGGAGTGTACAGGGGGCTAGCACTGAAGCTTTCTTT.

This rearrangement joins TRBV5-4 to TRBJ2-1; possible D gene TRBD2, 5 bases. CDR1 is SGHNT and CDR2 is YYREEE in the germline V gene (reference sequence). V lost 0 bases to trimming and J lost 8 bases, with 12 bases between them. There are 14 residues in the CDR3. CDR3 DNA sequence: TGTGCCAGCAGCTTGGGGACTCTCGGAGATGAGCAGTTCTTC. This gives the protein CASSLGTLGDEQFF. Using reference TRBV5-4 and TRBJ2-1 for the parts outside the CDR3, the full variable domain is ETGVTQSPTHLIKTRGQQVTLRCSSQSGHNTVSWYQQALGQGPQFIFQYYREEENGRGNFPPRFSGLQFPNYSSELNVNALELDDSALYLCASSLGTLGDEQFFGPGTRLTVL.

This clone occurred a few times. The chain uses TRBV28 and TRBJ2-7; D call uncertain. The CDR3 runs to 12 residues. The V and J ends lost 6 bases and 10 bases respectively, with 16 bases between them. CDR1 is MDHEN, CDR2 SYDVKM, per germline. CDR3 in DNA: TGTGCCAGCAGCCCGGCGGTGGAAGGACAGTACTTC. Protein sequence: CASSPAVEGQYF.

The chain links TRBV6-5 to TRBJ1-2, with D maybe TRBD1 (6 bases). Germline assignment: CDR1 MNHEY and CDR2 SVGAGI. V dropped 7 bases and J dropped 4 bases, with 16 bases sitting between them. CDR3 length: 14 residues. CDR3 bases: TGTGCCAGCACCATAACAAGGGGGGCCTATGGCTACACCTTC. Residues: CASTITRGAYGYTF.

This clone was found a few times. This chain uses TRBV4-3 with TRBJ2-5; TRBD1 matches at 10 bases. Trimming cost V 0 bases and J 5 bases; bases outside gene matches: 12. Per the germline V gene, CDR1 is LGHNA and CDR2 is YSLEER. The CDR3 covers 18 residues. CDR3 in amino acids: CASSQELTGTGVMETQYF. CDR3 DNA sequence: TGCGCCAGCAGCCAAGAACTTACCGGGACAGGGGTTATGGAGACCCAGTACTTC.

The chain couples TRBV5-1 to TRBJ1-3; 8 bases are a match to TRBD1. CDR1 and CDR2 from the germline V gene are SGHRS and YFSETQ. Unmatched junction bases numbered 3, after V lost 3 bases and J lost 4 bases. The CDR3 runs to 14 residues. The CDR3 protein is CASSSGQGGNTIYF. In nucleotides, the CDR3 is TGCGCCAGCAGCTCCGGACAGGGCGGAAACACCATATATTTT.

As to this clone: This sample also contains other DNA sequences that code for the same CDR3. The V call is TRBV30, the J call TRBJ1-1; D is uncertain. Trimming cost V 2 bases and J 1 base, with 5 bases left between them. CDR1 is GTSNPN and CDR2 is SVGIG in the germline V gene (reference sequence). CDR3 length equals 12 residues. This chain's CDR3 is CAWSPRNTEAFF. As DNA, the CDR3 is TGTGCCTGGAGTCCGAGGAACACTGAAGCTTTCTTT. The complete variable domain, with remaining parts taken from reference TRBV30 and TRBJ1-1, reads SQTIHQWPATLVQPVGSPLSLECTVEGTSNPNLYWYRQAAGRGLQLLFYSVGIGQISSEVPQNLSASRPQDRQFILSSKKLLLSDSGFYLCAWSPRNTEAFFGQGTRLTVV.